The clone carrying this T cell receptor beta chain was detected only a few times. These data come from a study of blood T cell repertoires in COVID-19. Study-level background: PBMCs, B-cell-depleted T cells, or T cells provided the cDNA or gDNA that made up the material.

Data came from immunoSEQ multiplex PCR; TCRdb stores just in-frame clones and leaves some out. This table has around 150,000 clones, about nine tenths appearing once. Sequenced material: peripheral blood. The TCR was taken from a man aged 50-59 years with active or convalescent COVID-19.

CDR3 in amino acids: CASSPTGYFYEQYF. CDR3 DNA sequence: TGTGCCAGCAGCCCGACAGGGTACTTCTACGAGCAGTACTTC. The V and J genes are TRBV7-2 and TRBJ2-7, with 7 bases that match TRBD1. This CDR3 has 14 residues. The germline V gene has CDR1 SGHTA and CDR2 FQGNSA. V dropped 5 bases and J dropped 3; count of bases not matched to a gene: 7.